The 27 T cell receptor beta chains listed next were all sequenced from one sample in a study of regulatory T cells in long-lasting Graves disease. Relying on iRepertoire HTBI primers and Arm-PCR of CDR3 regions, the team built TCR beta libraries. TCRdb processed the multiplex PCR reads anew with MiXCR; each CDR3 protein has one entry. In the table there are 400,000 to 650,000 distinct CDR3 sequences, 15% to 20% of which are singletons. Specified time point: newly diagnosed GD, antithyroid drugs for less than 3 months. The TCR library was made from RNA extracted from PBMCs. These same data were also listed under a study on T cells in Graves' hyperthyroidism and ophthalmopathy.

The source was peripheral blood mononuclear cells (PBMCs), collected at new diagnosis, from a patient treated with antithyroid drugs. These receptors all stem from a woman aged 35-65 years with Graves disease.

This chain joins TRBV27 and TRBJ2-7, with D perhaps matching TRBD2 (7 bases). This CDR3 comprises 13 residues. Trimming left V 7 bases short and J 4 bases short, with 14 bases between. Germline V gives CDR1 MNHEY, CDR2 SMNVEV (reference sequence). The CDR3 loop reads CASKGGGLYEQYF. CDR3 nucleotide sequence: TGTGCCAGCAAAGGGGGGGGCCTGTACGAGCAGTACTTC.

The chain combines TRBV2 with TRBJ2-7, with 8 bases lining up with TRBD2. Trimming removed 6 bases from V and 3 bases from J; junction bases left unmatched: 7. Germline loops: CDR1 SNHLY, CDR2 FYNNEI. This CDR3 comprises 14 residues. Written as DNA, the CDR3 is TGTGCCAGCAGCTCCCCGGGGACTAGCTACGAGCAGTACTTC. Translation: CASSSPGTSYEQYF.

This chain connects TRBV27 to TRBJ2-2, with a tentative D call TRBD2 (5 bases). The V end lost 4 bases, the J end lost 4 bases, and 13 bases lay between the germline ends. This CDR3 spans 15 amino acids. Germline V gene sequence: CDR1 MNHEY, CDR2 SMNVEV (reference sequence). The CDR3: CASSSLSEGTGELFF. CDR3 coding DNA: TGTGCCAGCAGTTCTCTTAGCGAGGGCACCGGGGAGCTGTTTTTT.

To note about this clonotype: A far larger clone is off by one base, so a read error is likely. The rearrangement joins TRBV5-4 to TRBJ2-1, with D perhaps being TRBD1 or TRBD2 (5 bases each). With 2 bases removed from V and 8 bases from J, the gap between germline ends came to 11 bases. Germline CDR1 reads SGHNT; CDR2 reads YYREEE (reference sequence). The CDR3 is 13 residues long. CDR3 protein: CASSFRDGDEQFF. For the CDR3, the DNA is TGTGCCAGCAGCTTCCGGGACGGGGATGAGCAGTTCTTC.

About this clonotype itself: This may arise from a read error, as a much more abundant clone is one base away. The chain is built from TRBV20-1 and TRBJ1-2; D is possibly TRBD1 (6 bases). The CDR3 is made up of 14 amino acids. The ends were cut back, 1 base at V and 4 bases at J, with 13 bases in the middle. Germline V CDR1 and CDR2: DFQATT, SNEGSKA (reference sequence). CDR3: CSARGTVGGYGYTF. CDR3 DNA sequence: TGCAGTGCTAGAGGGACAGTGGGGGGCTATGGCTACACCTTC.

In its sample, this clonotype was seen many times. The chain links TRBV28 to TRBJ1-5; maybe TRBD1 (6 bases). The CDR3 sequence is 15 residues long. Trimming took 6 bases from V and 1 from J, leaving 13 bases between them. CDR1 and CDR2 from the germline V gene are MDHEN and SYDVKM. CDR3 sequence reads: CASSYRVWSNQPQHF. The CDR3 nucleotides are TGTGCCAGCAGCTACAGGGTATGGAGCAATCAGCCCCAGCATTTT.

The chain is built from TRBV6-2 or TRBV6-3 and TRBJ1-1; TRBD1 might be the D (6 bases). With 6 bases removed from V and 4 bases from J, the gap between germline ends came to 15 bases. Germline lookup yields CDR1 MNHEY and CDR2 SVGEGT. The CDR3 length is 14 residues. This chain's CDR3 is CASRRGGRITEAFF. The CDR3 coding sequence is TGTGCCAGCAGAAGGGGGGGGCGCATCACTGAAGCTTTCTTT.

This clonotype has a count of ten or more. The chain is built from TRBV3-1 and TRBJ1-3, with TRBD1 identical over 10 bases. With 1 base clipped from V and 3 bases from J, the junction kept 12 bases outside the gene matches. The germline V gene has CDR1 LGHDT and CDR2 YNNKEL (reference sequence). The CDR3 is 19 residues long. CDR3 coding DNA: TGTGCCAGCAGCCAAGCCTCTTGGTCGGGACAGGGGAGTGGAAACACCATATATTTT. Translating gives CASSQASWSGQGSGNTIYF. The entire variable domain, with the rest obtained from reference TRBV3-1 and TRBJ1-3, is as follows: DTAVSQTPKYLVTQMGNDKSIKCEQNLGHDTMYWYKQDSKKFLKIMFSYNNKELIINETVPNRFSPKSPDKAHLNLHINSLELGDSAVYFCASSQASWSGQGSGNTIYFGEGSWLTVV.

This clonotype was seen at least ten times. CDR3 bases: TGTGCCAGCAGTTGGGGTGGGTTTCAGCAGTACTTC. It encodes CASSWGGFQQYF. The gene calls are TRBV12-3 or TRBV12-4 and TRBJ2-7; unclear D gene. Trimming removed 4 bases at V and 8 bases at J, with 12 bases between. The CDR3 is 12 amino acids.

The table lists this clonotype with many counts. The J gene is TRBJ1-1, the V gene TRBV27, with D perhaps matching TRBD1 (6 bases). CDR3 length: 13 amino acids. Germline V gene sequence: CDR1 MNHEY, CDR2 SMNVEV (reference sequence). With 6 bases removed from V and 5 bases from J, the gap between germline ends came to 13 bases. The CDR3 region is CASSPITGTEAFF. The CDR3 nucleotides are TGTGCCAGCAGCCCCATCACAGGGACTGAAGCTTTCTTT.

The rearrangement uses TRBV20-1 and TRBJ2-1; D ambiguous. Trimming took 2 bases from V and 7 from J, leaving 12 bases between them. From germline, CDR1 is DFQATT and CDR2 SNEGSKA (reference sequence). This CDR3 comprises 13 residues. The DNA for the CDR3 is TGCAGTGCTAGATTGATTCTCGGTAATGAGCAGTTCTTC. The encoded protein is CSARLILGNEQFF.

This clonotype was observed once. A much more abundant neighbour one base away suggests this may be a read error. This chain links TRBV27 with TRBJ1-2; D is perhaps TRBD1 (6 bases). The CDR3 is 15 residues long. From germline, CDR1 is MNHEY and CDR2 SMNVEV (reference sequence). CDR3 region: CAGSRSGGRNYGYTF. Written as DNA, the CDR3 is TGTGCCGGCAGTCGTTCGGGGGGCAGGAACTATGGCTACACCTTC.

Worth noting for this clonotype: The conserved phenylalanine or tryptophan is not found at the CDR3 terminus, so this likely reflects a read error. The chain recombines TRBV12-3 or TRBV12-4 with TRBJ1-2, with a weak D call TRBD1 (6 bases). The CDR3 is made up of 16 amino acids. Between the trimmed V and J ends, which lost 4 bases and 6 bases, there was a span of 21 bases. The CDR3 nucleotides read TGTGCCAGCAGTTCGTACAGGGCGGGTCTGGTGCATGGCTACACCCTC. This sequence encodes CASSSYRAGLVHGYTL.

A remark on this clonotype: The junction departs from germline at one end; a sequencing error may be responsible. The chain carries TRBV3-1 and TRBJ2-7, with TRBD1 identical over 8 bases. The CDR3 is made up of 15 amino acids. Germline CDR1 reads LGHDT; CDR2 reads YNNKEL (reference sequence). The CDR3 DNA reads TGTGCCAGCAGCACTGGGACAGGCCACTCCTACGAGCAGTGCTTC. It is translated as CASSTGTGHSYEQCF.

This rearrangement joins TRBV15 to TRBJ2-1; no definite D call. Trimming left V 0 bases short and J 4 bases short, with 10 bases between. The CDR3 runs 15 residues. Germline CDR1 is LNHNV and CDR2 is YYDKDF (reference sequence). The CDR3, as DNA: TGTGCCACCAGCAGAGATCCCGGCTCTTACAATGAGCAGTTCTTC. This codes for CATSRDPGSYNEQFF.

V and J are TRBV20-1 and TRBJ2-3; 12 nucleotides agree with TRBD2. Germline V gene data show CDR1 as DFQATT and CDR2 as SNEGSKA (reference sequence). This CDR3 has 18 residues. The J segment lost 1 base and the V segment lost 0 bases, leaving 8 bases of the junction unmatched. CDR3 bases: TGCAGTGCTAGAGATAGGCTAGCGGGGGGGCCGGGCACAGATACGCAGTATTTT. Amino acid sequence: CSARDRLAGGPGTDTQYF.

This chain uses TRBV28 with TRBJ1-2; D not resolved. Between the trimmed V and J ends, which lost 1 base and 7 bases, there was a span of 16 bases. Looked up from germline, CDR1 is MDHEN and CDR2 is SYDVKM. CDR3 length equals 15 residues. The DNA of the CDR3 is TGTGCCAGCAGTTTATTCCCCCGCGGCGGGTTTGGCTACACCTTC. Protein sequence: CASSLFPRGGFGYTF.

The chain carries TRBV5-1 and TRBJ1-1; possible D gene TRBD1, 5 bases. Germline lookup yields CDR1 SGHRS and CDR2 YFSETQ. With 3 bases removed from V and 7 bases from J, the gap between germline ends came to 22 bases. The CDR3 is 16 amino acids. CDR3 sequence reads: CASSYIDLGGRGEAFF. For the CDR3, the DNA is TGCGCCAGCAGCTATATCGACCTGGGGGGGAGGGGTGAAGCTTTCTTT. Supplemented by reference TRBV5-1 and TRBJ1-1, the full variable domain reads KAGVTQTPRYLIKTRGQQVTLSCSPISGHRSVSWYQQTPGQGLQFLFEYFSETQRNKGNFPGRFSGRQFSNSRSEMNVSTLELGDSALYLCASSYIDLGGRGEAFFGQGTRLTVV.

This clonotype was picked up many times. This chain links TRBV12-3 or TRBV12-4 with TRBJ2-2, with 9 bases aligning to TRBD1. The CDR3 contains 16 residues. Trimming took 5 bases from V and 5 from J; bases not matched to a gene: 9. The CDR3 bases are TGTGCCAGCAGTACTTCCGGGACAGGGTGGACCGGGGAGCTGTTTTTT. It is translated as CASSTSGTGWTGELFF.

This clonotype turned up a few times. This chain's CDR3 is CASSFYQGENSPLHF. The DNA of the CDR3 is TGCGCCAGCAGCTTTTACCAGGGGGAAAATTCACCCCTCCACTTT. The V call is TRBV5-1, the J call TRBJ1-6, with 7 bases lining up with TRBD1. CDR3 length: 15 residues. The ends lost 2 bases at V and 7 bases at J; junction bases unmatched: 6. Per germline, CDR1 SGHRS and CDR2 YFSETQ. Complete variable domain (other parts from reference TRBV5-1 and TRBJ1-6): KAGVTQTPRYLIKTRGQQVTLSCSPISGHRSVSWYQQTPGQGLQFLFEYFSETQRNKGNFPGRFSGRQFSNSRSEMNVSTLELGDSALYLCASSFYQGENSPLHFGNGTRLTVT.

This clonotype has only a few counts. The junction departs from germline at one end; a sequencing error may be responsible. The J gene is TRBJ1-2, the V gene TRBV18; tentative D call: TRBD1 (6 bases). The CDR3 loop spans 15 amino acids. The germline V gene has CDR1 KGHSH and CDR2 LQKENI. The CDR3 region has the DNA TGTGCCAGCTCACCTTCGACAGGATTGGATTATGGCTGCACCTTC. This gives the protein CASSPSTGLDYGCTF. Based on the CDR3 plus reference TRBV18 and TRBJ1-2, the full variable domain is NAGVMQNPRHLVRRRGQEARLRCSPMKGHSHVYWYRQLPEEGLKFMVYLQKENIIDESGMPKERFSAEFPKEGPSILRIQQVVRGDSAAYFCASSPSTGLDYGCTFGSGTRLTVV.

This sequence joins TRBV18 and TRBJ1-2; unclear D gene. The CDR3 sequence is 13 residues long. V lost 2 bases and J 8 bases, leaving 12 bases between the germline ends. Germline-derived CDR1 and CDR2 are KGHSH and LQKENI. This chain's CDR3 is CASSPSGEEGYTF. CDR3 nucleotides: TGTGCCAGCTCACCATCAGGAGAGGAGGGCTACACCTTC.

The chain links TRBV9 to TRBJ2-1; perhaps TRBD2 as D (7 bases). The germline gives CDR1 SGDLS, CDR2 YYNGEE. The CDR3 is 15 amino acids. The V end was cut by 0 bases, the J end by 6 bases, with 13 bases between. The CDR3 DNA is TGTGCCAGCAGCGTAGGAGGGGGGGTTGTCAATGAGCAGTTCTTC. Its protein is CASSVGGGVVNEQFF.

The chain recombines TRBV20-1 with TRBJ1-2, with TRBD1 matching 8 bases. The CDR3 spans 12 residues. The germline V gene encodes CDR1 DFQATT and CDR2 SNEGSKA (reference sequence). V was pared by 6 bases and J by 7 bases, with 7 bases of the junction left unmatched. The CDR3 nucleotides are TGCAGTGCCGAGGACAGGGTCGCTGGCTACACCTTC. Amino acid sequence: CSAEDRVAGYTF.

This clonotype turned up a few times. This chain joins TRBV19 and TRBJ1-5; 7 bases fit TRBD1. V lost 6 bases and J lost 3; bases outside the gene matches: 11. The CDR3 loop spans 16 amino acids. The germline V gene has CDR1 LNHDA and CDR2 SQIVND (reference sequence). CDR3 in amino acids: CASRPTTGAFNQPQHF. CDR3 DNA sequence: TGTGCCAGTAGACCTACTACAGGGGCCTTCAATCAGCCCCAGCATTTT.

A word on this clonotype: A read error may explain this, as a much larger clone is one base away. J is TRBJ2-7 and V is TRBV11-2; possible D gene TRBD1, 6 bases. The CDR3 is 15 residues long. Germline CDR1 SGHAT, CDR2 FQNNGV. CDR3 coding DNA: TGTGTCAGCAGCTTAGATACCGGGCAGGGGAACGAGCAGTACTTC. This translates into CVSSLDTGQGNEQYF.

The chain carries TRBV20-1 and TRBJ1-2; D is uncertain. The V gene lost 3 bases and the J gene lost 4 bases, with 12 bases spanning the gap. Germline CDR1 and CDR2: DFQATT and SNEGSKA (reference sequence). The CDR3 is 13 residues long. CDR3 in DNA: TGCAGTGCTAGGGACGGGAGCACCTATGGCTACACCTTC. This sequence encodes CSARDGSTYGYTF.